These 16 T cell receptor beta chains were all obtained from the same sample, sequenced in a study of OX40 agonist ivuxolimab in advanced cancers. Using immunoSEQ multiplex PCR, the repertoire was profiled, and TCRdb retains in-frame clones only, with some absent. The table includes about 66,000 clones, 86% detected once. The sequences come from CD4+ or CD8+ T cells sorted from blood, collected in a trial of the OX40 agonist ivuxolimab. These TCRs come from an adult with an advanced solid tumor such as melanoma, head and neck, liver or kidney cancer.

This rearrangement joins TRBV7-9 to TRBJ2-5, with D perhaps matching TRBD1 or TRBD2 (5 bases each). V lost 3 bases, J lost 5 bases, and 10 bases lay in between. Germline V gene sequence: CDR1 SEHNR, CDR2 FQNEAQ (reference sequence). This CDR3 has 13 amino acids. Here the CDR3 DNA reads TGTGCCAGCAGCTTTGTAGGGACGGAGACCCAGTACTTC. Its translation is CASSFVGTETQYF. Looking up the rest from reference TRBV7-9 and TRBJ2-5 gives the full variable domain: DTGVSQNPRHKITKRGQNVTFRCDPISEHNRLYWYRQTLGQGPEFLTYFQNEAQLEKSRLLSDRFSAERPKGSFSTLEIQRTEQGDSAMYLCASSFVGTETQYFGPGTRLLVL.

On this clone itself: The germline gene is not matched at one end of the junction; a read error may be the cause. CDR3 DNA sequence: TGTGCCAGCAGCTTGAAGACTGAAGCTTTCTTT. Translated: CASSLKTEAFF. The V gene is TRBV5-5, the J gene TRBJ1-1; the D is unclear. There are 11 residues in the CDR3. Looked up from germline, CDR1 is SGHKS and CDR2 is YYEKEE (reference sequence).

As for this clone: The sample carries other DNA sequences with the same CDR3. This chain uses TRBV7-2 with TRBJ1-3, with D unresolved. Germline V gene sequence: CDR1 SGHTA, CDR2 FQGNSA. The CDR3 has 12 amino acids. The germline V and J ends were trimmed by 0 bases and 3 bases, with 0 bases remaining between them. The CDR3 DNA reads TGTGCCAGCAGCTTAGCTGGAAACACCATATATTTT. Translated, it gives CASSLAGNTIYF. The full variable domain, with the rest looked up from reference TRBV7-2 and TRBJ1-3, is GAGVSQSPSNKVTEKGKDVELRCDPISGHTALYWYRQSLGQGLEFLIYFQGNSAPDKSGLPSDRFSAERTGGSVSTLTIQRTQQEDSAVYLCASSLAGNTIYFGEGSWLTVV.

DNA for the CDR3: TGTGCCTGGCTCCCGACTAGCTCCTACAATGAGCAGTTCTTC. Its protein is CAWLPTSSYNEQFF. The genes are TRBV30 and TRBJ2-1, with a possible D match to TRBD2 (6 bases). V lost 5 bases and J lost 0, with 11 bases in between. The germline V gene encodes CDR1 GTSNPN and CDR2 SVGIG (reference sequence). This CDR3 region has 14 residues.

The chain links TRBV25-1 to TRBJ1-1; 8 bases map to TRBD1. Trimming at V came to 3 bases and at J to 5 bases, leaving 5 bases not matched to a gene. This CDR3 contains 14 residues. Germline CDR1 reads MGHDK; CDR2 reads SYGVNS. The CDR3 spells CASSERTGMTEAFF. Written as DNA, the CDR3 is TGTGCCAGCAGTGAGAGGACAGGGATGACTGAAGCTTTCTTT.

CDR3 residues: CASSQEQAYTDTQYF. The CDR3 DNA is TGCGCCAGCAGCCAAGAACAGGCGTACACAGATACGCAGTATTTT. This chain uses TRBV4-1 with TRBJ2-3; possible D gene TRBD1, 5 bases. Germline CDR1 MGHRA, CDR2 YSYEKL. V lost 0 bases to trimming and J lost 2 bases, with 9 bases between them. There are 15 residues in the CDR3.

The V call is TRBV27, the J call TRBJ2-1; the match to TRBD2 covers 8 bases. The V and J ends lost 5 bases and 6 bases, in that order; junction bases with no gene match: 6. The CDR3 totals 14 residues. Germline assignment: CDR1 MNHEY and CDR2 SMNVEV (reference sequence). The CDR3 protein is CASSPQGTSNEQFF. The CDR3 nucleotides are TGTGCCAGCAGTCCACAAGGGACTAGCAATGAGCAGTTCTTC.

This clone has more than one count but fewer than ten. V is TRBV1 and J is TRBJ1-2. TRBV1 has pseudogene status. There are 16 residues in the CDR3. CDR3 residues: CTSSHSPTGAEDGYTF. The CDR3 bases are TGCACCAGCAGTCACAGCCCGACCGGGGCGGAGGATGGCTACACCTTC.

About this clone: The same CDR3 is also encoded by other DNA sequences in this sample. The chain recombines TRBV19 with TRBJ2-7; D is ambiguous. Germline assignment: CDR1 LNHDA and CDR2 SQIVND (reference sequence). V lost 4 bases, J lost 3 bases, and 4 bases lay in between. CDR3 length equals 11 residues. CDR3 residues: CASSNLYEQYF. The CDR3 bases are TGTGCCAGTAGTAACCTCTACGAGCAGTACTTC. The full variable domain, completed using reference TRBV19 and TRBJ2-7, is DGGITQSPKYLFRKEGQNVTLSCEQNLNHDAMYWYRQDPGQGLRLIYYSQIVNDFQKGDIAEGYSVSREKKESFPLTVTSAQKNPTAFYLCASSNLYEQYFGPGTRLTVT.

The CDR3 DNA reads as TGTGCCAGCAGTTTGTCCAGGGAAACCTCCTACGAGCAGTACTTC. Translating it yields CASSLSRETSYEQYF. The chain couples TRBV27 to TRBJ2-7; D perhaps matches TRBD1 (5 bases). Germline-derived CDR1 and CDR2 are MNHEY and SMNVEV (reference sequence). V was pared by 3 bases and J by 0 bases, with 12 bases between. CDR3 length: 15 residues.

The genes are TRBV6-6 and TRBJ1-3; D unresolved. The CDR3 spans 11 residues. V gave up 6 bases and J gave up 6 bases, with 6 bases separating them. CDR1 is MNHNY, CDR2 SVGAGI, per germline (reference sequence). This CDR3 reads CASRTENTIYF. The CDR3 nucleotides are TGTGCCAGCAGGACCGAAAACACCATATATTTT.

The chain joins TRBV4-2 to TRBJ1-2, with D perhaps TRBD1 (5 bases). CDR3 length: 18 amino acids. Trimming cost V 1 base and J 5 bases, with 23 bases left between them. Germline V gene sequence: CDR1 LGHNA, CDR2 YNFKEQ. For the CDR3, the DNA is TGTGCCAGCAGCCAAGCACCGATGACGGCTCTAAGGGGTTATGGCTACACCTTC. Residues: CASSQAPMTALRGYGYTF.

The rearrangement joins TRBV6-6 to TRBJ1-6; D call uncertain. The germline gives CDR1 MNHNY, CDR2 SVGAGI (reference sequence). This CDR3 has 13 amino acids. V dropped 6 bases and J dropped 13 bases, with 16 bases sitting between them. CDR3 loop: CASRLIPPGPLHF. CDR3 DNA sequence: TGTGCCAGCAGACTCATCCCACCTGGGCCCCTCCACTTT.

The chain recombines TRBV5-4 with TRBJ2-1, with 7 bases lining up with TRBD2. Trimming removed 4 bases from V and 0 bases from J; junction bases left unmatched: 4. The length of the CDR3 is 15 residues. CDR1 and CDR2 from the germline V gene are SGHNT and YYREEE (reference sequence). This CDR3 reads CASSPLAGSYNEQFF. The CDR3 DNA follows: TGTGCCAGCAGCCCTTTAGCGGGCTCCTACAATGAGCAGTTCTTC.

J is TRBJ2-2 and V is TRBV5-4, with D maybe TRBD1 (6 bases). V was shortened by 2 bases and J by 4 bases, with 12 bases between the two germline ends. The CDR3 spans 15 residues. Germline V gene data show CDR1 as SGHNT and CDR2 as YYREEE (reference sequence). The CDR3 DNA follows: TGTGCCAGCAGCTTCGGTAGGGGGTCCACCGGGGAGCTGTTTTTT. As protein: CASSFGRGSTGELFF.

The chain carries TRBV30 and TRBJ1-1, with a possible D match to TRBD1 (5 bases). CDR1 is GTSNPN and CDR2 is SVGIG in the germline V gene (reference sequence). This CDR3 is built from 12 residues. Trimming took 2 bases from V and 4 from J, leaving 8 bases between them. CDR3 nucleotides: TGTGCCTGGAGTCAGACAGTCACTGAAGCTTTCTTT. Amino acid sequence: CAWSQTVTEAFF. Looking up the rest from reference TRBV30 and TRBJ1-1 gives the full variable domain: SQTIHQWPATLVQPVGSPLSLECTVEGTSNPNLYWYRQAAGRGLQLLFYSVGIGQISSEVPQNLSASRPQDRQFILSSKKLLLSDSGFYLCAWSQTVTEAFFGQGTRLTVV.